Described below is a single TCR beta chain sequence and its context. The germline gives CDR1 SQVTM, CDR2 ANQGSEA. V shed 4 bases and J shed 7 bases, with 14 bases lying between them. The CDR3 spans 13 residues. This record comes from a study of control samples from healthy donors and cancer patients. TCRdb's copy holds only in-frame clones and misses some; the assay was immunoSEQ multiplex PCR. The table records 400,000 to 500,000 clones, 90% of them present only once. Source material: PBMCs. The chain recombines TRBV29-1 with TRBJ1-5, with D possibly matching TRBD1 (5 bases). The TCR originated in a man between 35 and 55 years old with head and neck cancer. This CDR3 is CSVGSGFGQPQHF. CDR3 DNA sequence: TGCAGCGTTGGATCAGGGTTTGGGCAGCCCCAGCATTTT.